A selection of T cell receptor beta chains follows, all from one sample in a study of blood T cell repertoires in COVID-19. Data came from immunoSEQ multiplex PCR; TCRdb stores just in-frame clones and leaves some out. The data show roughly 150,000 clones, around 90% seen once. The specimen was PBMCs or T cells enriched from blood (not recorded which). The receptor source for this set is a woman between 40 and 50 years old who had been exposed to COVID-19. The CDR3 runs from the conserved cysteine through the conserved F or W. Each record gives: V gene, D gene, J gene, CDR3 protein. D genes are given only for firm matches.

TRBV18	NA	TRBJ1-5	CASSPPGRDSGQPQHF
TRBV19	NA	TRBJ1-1	CASTSGAGSRVPEAFF
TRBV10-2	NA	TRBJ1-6	CASRGGQSDLNSPLHF
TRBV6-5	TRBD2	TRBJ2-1	CASSLLAGGPNEQFF
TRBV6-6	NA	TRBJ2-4	CASSSRGKNIQYF
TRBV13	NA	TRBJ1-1	CASSLGSGEAFF
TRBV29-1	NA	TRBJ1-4	CSVYPGGNDEKLFF
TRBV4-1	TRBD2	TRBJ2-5	CASSQARLAGRSQETQYF
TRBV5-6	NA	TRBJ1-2	CASRFQGSANYGYTF
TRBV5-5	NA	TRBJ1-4	CASSLDSSIYEKLFF
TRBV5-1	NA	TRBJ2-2	CASSPARVAGELFF
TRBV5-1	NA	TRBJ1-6	CASSPDSSSPLHF
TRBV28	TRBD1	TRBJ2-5	CASSRRDRDRGTQYF
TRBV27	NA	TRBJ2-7	CASSLSTFSYEQYF
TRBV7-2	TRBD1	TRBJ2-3	CASSQRDRASDTQYF
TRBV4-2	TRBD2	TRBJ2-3	CASNSLSGGPTDTQYF
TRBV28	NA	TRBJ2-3	CASSESTDTQYF
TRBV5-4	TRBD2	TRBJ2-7	CASTSGPTSGSRDEQYF
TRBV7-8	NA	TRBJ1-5	CASSPQEGGNQPQHF
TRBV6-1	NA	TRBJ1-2	CASSSSQRGYTF
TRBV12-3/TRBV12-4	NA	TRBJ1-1	CASSFGTEAFF
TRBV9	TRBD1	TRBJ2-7	CASSVGVSDRGRYEQYF
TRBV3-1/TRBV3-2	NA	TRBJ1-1	CASSQGPGLNTEAFF
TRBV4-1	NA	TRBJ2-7	CASSQDVTGDTYEQYF
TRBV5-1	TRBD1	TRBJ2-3	CASSAGQGSTDTQYF
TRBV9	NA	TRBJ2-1	CASSVDGGSYNEQFF
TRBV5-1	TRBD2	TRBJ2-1	CATSKTSEPEQFF
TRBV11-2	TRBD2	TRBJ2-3	CASSFQRGRTDTQYF
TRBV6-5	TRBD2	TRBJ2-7	CASSYAGDSYEQYF
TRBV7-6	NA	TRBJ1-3	CASSLEVAGADTIYF
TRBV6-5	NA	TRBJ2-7	CASSWRRVQYF
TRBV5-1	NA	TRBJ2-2	CASSLGTNTGELFF
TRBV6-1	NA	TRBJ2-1	CASSEVIRPSSYNEQFF
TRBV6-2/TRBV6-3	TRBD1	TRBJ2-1	CASSEDRGRGNEQFF
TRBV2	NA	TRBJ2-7	CASSGTLPAGEQYF
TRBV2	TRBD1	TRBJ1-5	CASSGQGDQPQHF
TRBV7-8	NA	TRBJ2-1	CASSLGVHNEQFF
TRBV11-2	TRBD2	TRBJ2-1	CASSLRLADNEQFF
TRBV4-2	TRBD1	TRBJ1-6	CASSQDRDRGSPLHF
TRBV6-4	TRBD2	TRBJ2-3	CASSPGLAGGTDTQYF
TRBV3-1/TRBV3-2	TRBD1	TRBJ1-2	CASSQRRTGANYGYTF
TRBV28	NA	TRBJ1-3	CASTPMFRYSGNTIYF
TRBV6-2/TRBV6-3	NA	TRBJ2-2	CASSYSGRDETGELFF
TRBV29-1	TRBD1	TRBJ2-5	CSVIGTGQETQYF
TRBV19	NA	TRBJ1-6	CASSIEGLSPLHF
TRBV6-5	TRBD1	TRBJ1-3	CASSYGQGTGNTIYF